The present entry profiles one T cell receptor (beta chain) with its context. This clonotype was recorded many times. The clone's antigen remains unknown. Qualities for individual bases were not recorded, and no much larger clone is one base off. The germline V and J ends show losses of 4 bases and 3 bases respectively, and no gene match explains 6 bases of the junction. For CDR1 and CDR2, the germline V gene (reference sequence) lists MNHNY and SVGAGI. Reading from cysteine to phenylalanine, the CDR3 counts 14 amino acids. Only the CDR3 part of the read is kept: 42 bases, read in frame from the first base. These data originate in a study of T cells in Graves' hyperthyroidism and ophthalmopathy (dated by TCRdb to about 2019). Study-level background: Peripheral blood samples were taken at the time of initial diagnosis, prior to any treatment. An independent validation cohort of around 19 hyperthyroidism patients and 17 patients who later progressed to ophthalmopathy tested prospective prediction of ophthalmopathy. The paper reports TCR Vbeta CDR3 sequencing of over 120 peripheral blood samples: 43 ophthalmopathy, fewer than 80 hyperthyroidism and approximately 17 progressor patients. A discovery cohort of around 100 patients, about 44 with Graves' ophthalmopathy and approximately 55 with stable Graves' hyperthyroidism, was used to find distinguishing TCR V-J signatures. Following sampling, methimazole starting at 30 mg daily was given to hyperthyroidism patients, and high-dose intravenous methylprednisolone was given to ophthalmopathy patients. In roughly six Graves' hyperthyroidism patients, the study also compared T-cell repertoires from thyroid tissue with T-cell repertoires from blood. For training and testing, the 100 or so patients in the discovery cohort were randomly divided in a 7:3 ratio.

The TCR beta CDR3 regions were amplified from the RNA transcripts. The first round of RT-PCR for the TCR CDR3 was performed with the HTBI primer set and the Qiagen OneStep RT-PCR kit. The libraries were constructed in a second round of multiplex PCR and then size-selected and purified. Sequencing of the libraries was done on an Illumina HiSeq2000 using paired-end 100 bp reads. On the study's bioinformatics: SOAPnuke was used to process the raw data, removing reads that contained adapters or uncalled bases, had a mean Phred below 15, or lacked an exact match to the constant primer or identifier. High-quality paired reads were merged using COPE v1.2.5, and each unique nucleotide sequence was defined as a clonotype. Clonotypes were aligned to IMGT TRBV, TRBD and TRBJ reference segments using MiTCR v1.1. The analysis was restricted to V-J combinations with a frequency above 0.0001, which together covered about 99% of the repertoires. A TCS score was defined as the ratio of F50 (clonal expansion) to E x V (chaos), with BLOSUM62-based TCRdist applied between CDR3 peptides within each V-J. Welch's t-statistics and random forest reduced some 510 V-J features to about 13, which were used in a naive Bayes classifier (R e1071). The public reads were run again by TCRdb, first through fastp at Q25 and then through MiXCR, and only productive beta chains were kept. Identical CDR3 protein sequences are pooled into one entry, listed with their most common genes and DNA. The V and J calls follow TCRdb's processing rather than the paper's. The sample table contains 96,000 or so distinct CDR3 sequences; only one count was recorded for 51% of them. The ten largest account for roughly 26% of the sample.

A patient counted as having stable Graves' hyperthyroidism if no progression to ophthalmopathy occurred over 18 months of follow-up. Hyperthyroidism patients were newly diagnosed, had a disease duration of under 2 months, and were aged 18 to 65 years. The study excluded patients with uncontrolled infections, other autoimmune diseases, pregnancy or lactation. Clinical symptoms, serum thyroxine and TRAb, thyroid ultrasound, and orbital computed tomography formed the basis for the diagnoses. Ficoll-Paque density gradient centrifugation was used to isolate PBMCs from about 10 ml of fresh peripheral blood. Total RNA was extracted with Trizol reagent, and quality was checked on an Agilent 2100 Bioanalyzer. The study at large found these results: During validation, the model predicted progression to ophthalmopathy a median of about 5.9 months ahead of onset, with around 65% sensitivity and more than 72% specificity. Most expanded thyroid clonotypes (frequency above 0.001) were also found in blood, which suggests that blood repertoires may mirror thyroid immune responses. Sample size was not statistically predetermined, and blinding of investigators to group allocation was not performed. A 13 V-J signature model separated ophthalmopathy from stable hyperthyroidism, with about 88% sensitivity and around 84% specificity in cross-validation and 80%/75% in testing.

The V and J genes are TRBV6-6 and TRBJ2-7, with 7 junctional bases fitting TRBD1. This TCR came from a woman aged 35 to 49 with Graves' hyperthyroidism. The sequencing input was blood. The CDR3 reads CASSSTGVNYEQYF. The sequenced DNA: TGTGCCAGCAGTTCAACAGGGGTCAACTACGAGCAGTACTTC.